Described below is a single T cell receptor beta chain sequence and its context. The antigen remains undetermined. No infections or other immune events were documented during collection. The data stem from a study of identifying expanded T cells in peripheral blood. Study observations and caveats: Roughly 1.1 clones differed between technical replicates, versus around 15 and 18 over time.

This CDR3 region has 15 residues. CDR1 and CDR2 from the germline V gene are SGHTA and FQGNSA. Trimming removed 2 bases from V and 9 bases from J; junction bases left unmatched: 12. TCRdb's copy holds only in-frame clones and misses some; the assay was immunoSEQ multiplex PCR. Of roughly 96,000 clones detected, roughly 88% appear once; the ten largest clones hold 5.5% to 7%. The chain couples TRBV7-2 to TRBJ2-7, with TRBD2 matching over 8 bases. The TCR was taken from a person aged 18 to 70 in good health. The sequencing sample was made of blood. CDR3 amino acids: CASSLRVVGRGPQYF. DNA for the CDR3: TGTGCCAGCAGCTTAAGGGTCGTCGGGAGGGGTCCGCAGTACTTC.